This T cell receptor beta chain was profiled in a study of beta chain features in type 1 diabetes. Study-wide findings and caveats: For patients, the naive, central memory and Treg TCRB repertoires appeared more alike than for healthy donors. A moderate, significant TCRB CDR3 shortening appeared in type 1 diabetes across four CD4+ subsets.

Expressed TCRB transcripts got sequenced, as all isolated RNA was reverse transcribed. Here immunoSEQ multiplex PCR was the method, and the copy in TCRdb shows in-frame clones only, minus some. This table has 640,000 or so clones, about an eighth appearing once. Notes on this clone: Its antigen is unknown.

The single heparinised draw taken from each donor contained around 100 mL of blood on average. Sorting with CD45RO/CCR7/CD25/CD127/CD95/CD27 yielded naive, central memory, regulatory and stem-like memory CD4+ cells. V was clipped by 5 bases and J by 5 bases; unmatched bases: 15. This CDR3 comprises 17 residues. Germline V lookup: CDR1 MNHNS, CDR2 SASEGT. This sequence was found in a man aged 18 to 30 with type 1 diabetes. The chain is built from TRBV6-1 and TRBJ1-2; 9 bases map to TRBD1. The sample comprised naive CD4+ T cells from blood. Here the CDR3 DNA reads TGTGCCAGCAGTAAAGGGACAGGGCGTTTGGCCCTATATGGCTACACCTTC. This codes for CASSKGTGRLALYGYTF.